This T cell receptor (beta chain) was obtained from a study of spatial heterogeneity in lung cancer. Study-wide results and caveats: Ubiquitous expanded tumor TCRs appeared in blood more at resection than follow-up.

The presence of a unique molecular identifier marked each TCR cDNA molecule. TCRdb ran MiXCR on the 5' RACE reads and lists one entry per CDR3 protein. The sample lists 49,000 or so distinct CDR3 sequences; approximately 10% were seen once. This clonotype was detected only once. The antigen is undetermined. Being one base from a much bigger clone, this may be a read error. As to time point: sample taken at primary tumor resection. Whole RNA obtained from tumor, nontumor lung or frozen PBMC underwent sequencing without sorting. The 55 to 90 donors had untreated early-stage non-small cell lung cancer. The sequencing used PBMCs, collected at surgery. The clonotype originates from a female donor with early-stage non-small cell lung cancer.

CDR3 sequence reads: CASSDWLAGLNKQFF. The DNA for the CDR3 is TGTGCCAGCAGCGACTGGCTAGCGGGCCTGAATAAGCAGTTCTTC. The V and J genes are TRBV6-2 or TRBV6-3 and TRBJ2-1; TRBD2 aligns across 8 bases. CDR3 length: 15 amino acids. Trimming cost V 6 bases and J 11 bases; bases outside gene matches: 15. CDR1 and CDR2 from the germline V gene are MNHEY and SVGEGT.